The clone carrying this TCR beta chain occurred a few times. The antigen remains unidentified. This sample's time point: newly diagnosed GD, antithyroid drugs for less than 3 months. The authors made the TCR library using RNA they extracted from PBMCs. Enrollment of patients was through an endocrinology department in Xi'an, China. Construction of the TCR beta libraries employed iRepertoire HTBI primers in conjunction with Arm-PCR of CDR3 regions. Original analysis: The study identified about 60 TRBV and some 15 TRBJ segments across samples. TCRdb called the multiplex PCR reads again in MiXCR, with one record for every CDR3 protein. For this entry, the V and J calls and clone size follow TCRdb and not the study's own pipeline. The table records around 400,000 distinct CDR3 sequences, roughly a sixth of them present only once. There are 15 residues in the CDR3. Looked up from germline, CDR1 is MRHNA and CDR2 is SNTAGT. V was pared by 2 bases and J by 1 base, with 2 bases of the junction left unmatched.

This record comes from a study of regulatory T cells in long-lasting Graves disease. Regarding the study as a whole: Newly diagnosed Graves' patients exceeded persistent ones in TCR diversity. Persistent disease showed a preference for TRBV28, TRBJ1-2 and TRBJ2-5.

Sequencing used peripheral blood mononuclear cells (PBMCs), obtained at new diagnosis, from a patient treated with antithyroid drugs. The sequence came from a female donor with Graves disease. This chain uses TRBV6-4 with TRBJ2-7; TRBD2 matches 10 bases. CDR3 loop: CASSDQLAGSYEQYF. The CDR3 region has the DNA TGTGCCAGCAGTGACCAACTAGCGGGATCCTACGAGCAGTACTTC.